What follows are 14 T cell receptor beta chains derived from one specimen sequenced in a study of PD-L1 blockade in urothelial cancer. The table came from immunoSEQ multiplex PCR; TCRdb's copy has only in-frame clones and leaves some out. There are some 42,000 clones in the sample; about 80% occur only once, and approximately 2.9% lies in the top ten. The source was PBMCs, collected around atezolizumab (anti-PD-L1) treatment. These receptors all stem from a man between 65 and 85 years old with urothelial cancer.

The J gene is TRBJ2-3, the V gene TRBV11-3; TRBD2 matches 12 bases. Germline CDR1 and CDR2: SGHNT and YENEEA. Unmatched junction bases numbered 5, after V lost 6 bases and J lost 4 bases. The CDR3 contains 15 residues. CDR3 DNA: TGTGCCAGCAGTTTACTAGCGGGAGGTGCAGATACGCAGTATTTT. Protein product: CASSLLAGGADTQYF.

The chain uses TRBV2 and TRBJ1-4; a weak D match, TRBD1 (6 bases). The CDR3 extends over 14 amino acids. The V gene's germline CDR1 is SNHLY and CDR2 FYNNEI. V lost 3 bases to trimming and J lost 8 bases, with 13 bases between them. The CDR3 protein is CASSETTGREKLFF. The CDR3 region has the DNA TGTGCCAGCAGTGAGACAACAGGGCGAGAAAAACTGTTTTTT.

This rearrangement joins TRBV28 to TRBJ1-1; TRBD1 agrees at 8 bases. CDR3 length: 12 residues. Germline V gene sequence: CDR1 MDHEN, CDR2 SYDVKM. The V gene end was trimmed by 4 bases and the J gene end by 11 bases; junction bases not matched to a gene: 6. CDR3 sequence reads: CASSSSTGEAFF. In DNA, the CDR3 is TGTGCCAGCAGTTCCTCGACAGGGGAGGCTTTCTTT.

This chain joins TRBV5-1 and TRBJ2-2; D possibly corresponds to TRBD2 (7 bases). This CDR3 is built from 16 residues. With 0 bases removed from V and 5 bases from J, the gap between germline ends came to 14 bases. CDR1 is SGHRS, CDR2 YFSETQ, per germline. The CDR3 sequence: CASSLAAGAGTGELFF. CDR3 bases: TGCGCCAGCAGCTTGGCCGCGGGGGCGGGAACCGGGGAGCTGTTTTTT.

This chain joins TRBV19 and TRBJ2-2; TRBD2 matches at 11 bases. The germline V gene encodes CDR1 LNHDA and CDR2 SQIVND (reference sequence). Losses at the gene ends were 6 bases for V and 5 bases for J; bases not matched to a gene: 2. This CDR3 contains 14 residues. In nucleotides, the CDR3 is TGTGCCAGTAGGACTAGCGGGGTAACCGGGGAGCTGTTTTTT. Encoded protein: CASRTSGVTGELFF.

This clone was counted between two and nine times. The chain is built from TRBV10-3 and TRBJ2-2; weak D call: TRBD1 (6 bases). The V gene's germline CDR1 is ENHRY and CDR2 SYGVKD. The ends were cut back, 11 bases at V and 2 bases at J, with 15 bases in the middle. This CDR3 is 14 amino acids long. This chain's CDR3 is CAPRGTPNTGELFF. CDR3 DNA sequence: TGTGCCCCCCGAGGGACACCTAACACCGGGGAGCTGTTTTTT.

The rearrangement uses TRBV19 and TRBJ2-1; 9 bases map to TRBD1. J was trimmed by 7 bases and V by 4 bases; bases with no gene match: 11. This CDR3 contains 16 residues. CDR1 and CDR2 (germline): LNHDA, SQIVND (reference sequence). CDR3 sequence: CASSSPGDRVFNEQFF. CDR3 coding DNA: TGTGCCAGTAGTAGCCCCGGGGACAGGGTTTTTAATGAGCAGTTCTTC.

This chain links TRBV18 with TRBJ2-3; TRBD2 agrees at 7 bases. The CDR3 has 15 residues. Germline lookup yields CDR1 KGHSH and CDR2 LQKENI. V lost 2 bases to trimming and J lost 2 bases; unmatched junction nucleotides: 4. The CDR3 nucleotides read TGTGCCAGCTCACCAGAGGCGGGGGACACAGATACGCAGTATTTT. Translated, it gives CASSPEAGDTDTQYF.

The V and J genes are TRBV11-2 and TRBJ2-2, with 8 bases fitting TRBD1. The germline V gene has CDR1 SGHAT and CDR2 FQNNGV. Germline trimming cut 2 bases from V and 4 bases from J; bases unmatched to any gene: 6. This CDR3 region has 16 residues. The CDR3 DNA reads TGTGCCAGCAGCTTACTCGGACAGGGCGGCACCGGGGAGCTGTTTTTT. This sequence encodes CASSLLGQGGTGELFF.

The V call is TRBV7-2, the J call TRBJ2-7; TRBD2 matches 11 bases. The CDR3 is made up of 15 amino acids. Losses at the gene ends were 0 bases for V and 5 bases for J; bases not matched to a gene: 3. Germline loops: CDR1 SGHTA, CDR2 FQGNSA. CDR3 DNA sequence: TGTGCCAGCAGCTTAGCGGGACTAGCGGCCGACGAGCAGTACTTC. Its protein is CASSLAGLAADEQYF.

The chain uses TRBV5-1 and TRBJ1-2; no clear D. The CDR3 has 15 residues. CDR1 SGHRS and CDR2 YFSETQ come from the germline V gene. V was trimmed by 0 bases and J by 8 bases, leaving 17 bases between them. The CDR3 bases are TGCGCCAGCAGCTTGGTTCAGCGAGGGCTCGACGGCTACACCTTC. Translating it yields CASSLVQRGLDGYTF.

CDR3 nucleotides: TGTGCCAGCAGTTGGGGGGGTGGGCAGCCCCAGCATTTT. It codes for CASSWGGGQPQHF. The chain joins TRBV27 to TRBJ1-5; D is perhaps TRBD1 (5 bases). Germline assignment: CDR1 MNHEY and CDR2 SMNVEV (reference sequence). Trimming removed 4 bases from V and 7 bases from J, with 11 bases in between. The CDR3 is 13 residues long.

The chain carries TRBV27 and TRBJ1-2; a weak D match, TRBD1 (5 bases). This CDR3 is built from 17 residues. V gave up 6 bases and J gave up 8 bases, with 28 bases separating them. The germline V gene has CDR1 MNHEY and CDR2 SMNVEV (reference sequence). The CDR3 nucleotides are TGTGCCAGCAGCAGAACTCGGTACCCCGGCCAGGGCCTCGGCTACACCTTC. Translating it yields CASSRTRYPGQGLGYTF.

The chain joins TRBV19 to TRBJ2-7, with a possible D match to TRBD2 (7 bases). This CDR3 contains 17 residues. Germline values: CDR1 LNHDA, CDR2 SQIVND (reference sequence). With 4 bases removed from V and 5 bases from J, the gap between germline ends came to 24 bases. CDR3 sequence reads: CASSTPFGGRQGNEQYF. The CDR3 region has the DNA TGTGCCAGTAGTACTCCCTTCGGGGGGCGTCAGGGGAACGAGCAGTACTTC.